This passage covers 22 T cell receptor beta chains from one sample sequenced in a study of siplizumab effects on memory and regulatory T cells. Assay used: immunoSEQ multiplex PCR; TCRdb lists only in-frame clones, some missing. The repertoire holds more than 85,000 clones, approximately 90% seen once, with roughly 1% in the top ten. The specimen was CD4+ T cells sorted from blood. These receptors all stem from a human donor in good health.

The chain employs TRBV15 and TRBJ1-3; tentative D call: TRBD1 (5 bases). This CDR3 has 14 amino acids. Deletions cut 3 bases from V and 4 bases from J, with 10 bases between. Germline V gives CDR1 LNHNV, CDR2 YYDKDF (reference sequence). CDR3 sequence (DNA): TGTGCCACCAGCAGGGGTCGGGGGGGAAACACCATATATTTT. Translated: CATSRGRGGNTIYF.

This clone was seen a handful of times. The chain has TRBV15 and TRBJ2-3; D remains ambiguous. Per the germline V gene, CDR1 is LNHNV and CDR2 is YYDKDF (reference sequence). The V end was cut by 6 bases, the J end by 0 bases, with 13 bases between. This CDR3 region has 15 residues. The DNA of the CDR3 is TGTGCCACCAGAGGTATCGAACCAAGCACAGATACGCAGTATTTT. As protein: CATRGIEPSTDTQYF.

The J gene is TRBJ2-7, the V gene TRBV29-1; D possibly corresponds to TRBD1 (6 bases). The ends were cut back, 4 bases at V and 5 bases at J, with 15 bases in the middle. CDR3 size: 13 residues. Germline V gene sequence: CDR1 SQVTM, CDR2 ANQGSEA. The CDR3 loop reads CSVGGLLRDEQYF. DNA for the CDR3: TGCAGCGTTGGGGGGCTCCTCAGGGACGAGCAGTACTTC.

The rearrangement uses TRBV28 and TRBJ1-4; 9 bases line up with TRBD1. The germline V gene encodes CDR1 MDHEN and CDR2 SYDVKM. The V gene end was trimmed by 3 bases and the J gene end by 5 bases; junction bases not matched to a gene: 4. This CDR3 contains 15 residues. CDR3 bases: TGTGCCAGCAGTTTTGTGGGGACAGGGAATGAAAAACTGTTTTTT. The encoded protein is CASSFVGTGNEKLFF.

This clone appeared once. At one of its ends the junction is not consistent with the germline gene, which may arise from a read error. The V and J genes are TRBV7-9 and TRBJ2-1; 10 bases match TRBD2. The CDR3 has 14 residues. Germline V CDR1 and CDR2: SEHNR, FQNEAQ (reference sequence). In nucleotides, the CDR3 is TGTGCCAGCAGCCTAGCGGGAGTAATGAATGAGCAGTTCTTC. This codes for CASSLAGVMNEQFF.

V gene TRBV6-5 combines with J gene TRBJ1-4, with 10 bases matching TRBD1. The CDR3 is 14 amino acids. The germline CDR1 and CDR2 sequences are MNHEY and SVGAGI. Trimming took 5 bases from V and 4 from J; bases not matched to a gene: 1. CDR3 loop: CASSRDRGNEKLFF. CDR3 nucleotide sequence: TGTGCCAGCAGTCGGGACAGGGGTAATGAAAAACTGTTTTTT.

CDR3 in amino acids: CASSKRRGNEQFF. Written as DNA, the CDR3 is TGTGCCAGCAGCAAGAGACGAGGCAATGAGCAGTTCTTC. The chain employs TRBV7-2 and TRBJ2-1, with D hard to call. V lost 5 bases, J lost 6 bases, and 11 bases lay in between. CDR3 length: 13 amino acids. CDR1 SGHTA and CDR2 FQGNSA come from the germline V gene.

V and J are TRBV25-1 and TRBJ2-4; TRBD2 agrees at 7 bases. CDR3 length: 13 amino acids. Germline trimming cut 8 bases from V and 5 bases from J; bases unmatched to any gene: 6. Germline V gene data show CDR1 as MGHDK and CDR2 as SYGVNS. The CDR3 sequence: CASRGEVQNIQYF. For the CDR3, the DNA is TGTGCCAGCCGGGGGGAGGTTCAAAACATTCAGTACTTC. Supplemented by reference TRBV25-1 and TRBJ2-4, the full variable domain reads EADIYQTPRYLVIGTGKKITLECSQTMGHDKMYWYQQDPGMELHLIHYSYGVNSTEKGDLSSESTVSRIRTEHFPLTLESARPSHTSQYLCASRGEVQNIQYFGAGTRLSVL.

This chain links TRBV30 with TRBJ2-7; 7 nucleotides align to TRBD2. The V gene's germline CDR1 is GTSNPN and CDR2 SVGIG (reference sequence). The J segment lost 4 bases and the V segment lost 1 base, leaving 19 bases of the junction unmatched. The CDR3 has 18 residues. CDR3 sequence reads: CAWSARQRRLAKLYEQYF. For the CDR3, the DNA is TGTGCCTGGAGTGCTCGACAGCGAAGACTAGCTAAATTGTACGAGCAGTACTTC.

The rearrangement links TRBV18 to TRBJ1-5, with 8 positions matching TRBD1. The CDR3 length is 18 residues. J lost 7 bases, V lost 0 bases, and 14 bases had no gene match. CDR1 and CDR2 (germline): KGHSH, LQKENI. The CDR3 sequence is CASSPPGFGQGAIQPQHF. CDR3 in DNA: TGTGCCAGCTCACCACCCGGCTTTGGGCAGGGGGCCATCCAGCCCCAGCATTTT.

This chain links TRBV18 with TRBJ2-7; the D gene is possibly TRBD1 (5 bases). Germline loops: CDR1 KGHSH, CDR2 LQKENI. The CDR3 has 16 residues. V was shortened by 6 bases and J by 6 bases, with 24 bases between the two germline ends. This CDR3 reads CASSPILGGARGEQYF. In DNA, the CDR3 is TGTGCCAGCTCCCCCATCCTCGGTGGGGCTCGTGGCGAGCAGTACTTC.

The chain links TRBV19 to TRBJ1-1; D ambiguous. Trimming cost V 4 bases and J 0 bases, with 6 bases left between them. CDR1 LNHDA and CDR2 SQIVND come from the germline V gene (reference sequence). The CDR3 consists of 13 residues. CDR3: CASSNLLNTEAFF. The CDR3 coding sequence is TGTGCCAGTAGTAATCTACTGAACACTGAAGCTTTCTTT.

The V and J genes are TRBV5-6 and TRBJ2-1, with D uncertain. This CDR3 comprises 13 residues. CDR1 is SGHDT, CDR2 YYEEEE, per germline. V lost 1 base and J 9 bases, leaving 11 bases between the germline ends. The CDR3 spells CASSLWASAEQFF. In nucleotides, the CDR3 is TGTGCCAGCAGCTTGTGGGCCTCGGCTGAGCAGTTCTTC.

This chain connects TRBV11-2 to TRBJ1-2; D gene uncertain. V was trimmed by 2 bases and J by 5 bases, leaving 9 bases between them. Looked up from germline, CDR1 is SGHAT and CDR2 is FQNNGV. This CDR3 has 13 residues. The DNA for the CDR3 is TGTGCCAGCAGCTTAAGTCACTCATATGGCTACACCTTC. Translated: CASSLSHSYGYTF.

The V and J genes are TRBV19 and TRBJ2-7, with D possibly TRBD1 on 5 matching bases. There are 14 residues in the CDR3. V lost 1 base, J lost 0 bases, and 7 bases lay in between. CDR1 LNHDA and CDR2 SQIVND come from the germline V gene (reference sequence). The CDR3 nucleotides are TGTGCCAGTAGTATAGGGCAGGGCTCCTACGAGCAGTACTTC. Its translation is CASSIGQGSYEQYF.

The V and J genes are TRBV15 and TRBJ1-5, with D unresolved. Trimming stripped 2 bases from V and 5 bases from J, with 7 bases between. The CDR3 has 13 amino acids. CDR1 is LNHNV and CDR2 is YYDKDF in the germline V gene (reference sequence). CDR3 loop: CATSRQTYQPQHF. In DNA, the CDR3 is TGTGCCACCAGCAGACAGACATATCAGCCCCAGCATTTT. Full variable domain (remainder filled in from reference TRBV15 and TRBJ1-5): DAMVIQNPRYQVTQFGKPVTLSCSQTLNHNVMYWYQQKSSQAPKLLFHYYDKDFNNEADTPDNFQSRRPNTSFCFLDIRSPGLGDTAMYLCATSRQTYQPQHFGDGTRLSIL.

This CDR3 reads CASSPPGLASYEQYF. The CDR3 nucleotides read TGTGCCAGCAGTCCCCCGGGACTAGCAAGCTACGAGCAGTACTTC. This chain uses TRBV28 with TRBJ2-7; 9 positions agree with TRBD2. The CDR3 contains 15 residues. V lost 5 bases to trimming and J lost 3 bases; unmatched junction nucleotides: 8. The germline CDR1 and CDR2 sequences are MDHEN and SYDVKM.

This rearrangement joins TRBV19 to TRBJ2-3; possible D gene TRBD1, 6 bases. Germline lookup yields CDR1 LNHDA and CDR2 SQIVND (reference sequence). The CDR3 is 16 amino acids. V lost 6 bases to trimming and J lost 4 bases, with 20 bases between them. This CDR3 reads CASRARRGSAADTQYF. The CDR3 nucleotides are TGTGCCAGTAGAGCGCGAAGGGGGTCGGCAGCAGATACGCAGTATTTT.

The chain has TRBV7-8 and TRBJ1-5; D gene uncertain. CDR3 size: 15 residues. Germline lookup yields CDR1 SGHVS and CDR2 FQNEAQ. Trimming left V 1 base short and J 0 bases short, with 7 bases between. For the CDR3, the DNA is TGTGCCAGCAGCTTAGGTGCTCTTAGCAATCAGCCCCAGCATTTT. Encoded protein: CASSLGALSNQPQHF.

The genes are TRBV9 and TRBJ2-3, with 8 positions matching TRBD2. Germline trimming cut 0 bases from V and 2 bases from J; bases unmatched to any gene: 5. The CDR3 sequence is 16 residues long. Germline V CDR1 and CDR2: SGDLS, YYNGEE. CDR3 sequence reads: CASSVASSGFTDTQYF. For the CDR3, the DNA is TGTGCCAGCAGCGTAGCTTCTAGCGGGTTCACAGATACGCAGTATTTT. The full variable domain, its missing parts supplied by reference TRBV9 and TRBJ2-3, is DSGVTQTPKHLITATGQRVTLRCSPRSGDLSVYWYQQSLDQGLQFLIQYYNGEERAKGNILERFSAQQFPDLHSELNLSSLELGDSALYFCASSVASSGFTDTQYFGPGTRLTVL.

V is TRBV7-2 and J is TRBJ1-1, with D unresolved. The V gene's germline CDR1 is SGHTA and CDR2 FQGNSA. Trimming stripped 6 bases from V and 0 bases from J, with 26 bases between. The CDR3 loop spans 19 amino acids. The CDR3 protein is CASRKKDISDGTMNTEAFF. The CDR3 DNA follows: TGTGCCAGCAGAAAAAAGGATATTTCGGACGGTACTATGAACACTGAAGCTTTCTTT. Using reference TRBV7-2 and TRBJ1-1 for the parts outside the CDR3, the full variable domain is GAGVSQSPSNKVTEKGKDVELRCDPISGHTALYWYRQSLGQGLEFLIYFQGNSAPDKSGLPSDRFSAERTGGSVSTLTIQRTQQEDSAVYLCASRKKDISDGTMNTEAFFGQGTRLTVV.

The genes are TRBV6-4 and TRBJ2-3; no clear D. The CDR3 covers 13 residues. Germline lookup yields CDR1 MRHNA and CDR2 SNTAGT. Trimming shortened V by 4 bases and J by 5 bases, and 10 bases separated the two germline ends. This CDR3 is CASSGRVGDTQYF. CDR3 DNA sequence: TGTGCCAGCAGTGGTCGTGTAGGAGATACGCAGTATTTT.